One and the same sample provided the 27 T cell receptor beta chains below, sequenced in a study of T-cell memory formation after mild COVID-19. TCRdb reprocessed the 5' RACE reads via MiXCR and lists one record per CDR3 protein. Of about 140,000 distinct CDR3 sequences listed, 11% to 15% are singletons. The specimen sequenced was PBMCs or a T cell subset sorted from them (not recorded which). The origin of the receptors is an adult woman who had mild COVID-19 (a few samples of this study predate the infection). Cell type and time point are not known.

This clonotype was seen more than once but under ten times. The chain uses TRBV20-1 and TRBJ2-5; D is unresolved. V lost 0 bases and J 5 bases, leaving 13 bases between the germline ends. Germline loops: CDR1 DFQATT, CDR2 SNEGSKA (reference sequence). The CDR3 runs 14 residues. CDR3 amino acids: CSARESGVWETQYF. The CDR3, as DNA: TGCAGTGCTAGAGAATCTGGGGTCTGGGAGACCCAGTACTTC.

This clonotype was counted a few times. The V call is TRBV7-6, the J call TRBJ2-5; TRBD2 is a possible D gene (5 bases). The CDR3 extends over 14 amino acids. V was trimmed by 7 bases and J by 4 bases, leaving 16 bases between them. Germline V gives CDR1 SGHVS, CDR2 FNYEAQ. CDR3 residues: CASTPRIEGETQYF. The CDR3 DNA reads as TGTGCCAGCACCCCTAGGATAGAGGGAGAGACCCAGTACTTC.

V and J are TRBV12-3 or TRBV12-4 and TRBJ2-7, with D possibly being TRBD1 (6 bases). The CDR3 has 14 amino acids. Between the trimmed V and J ends, which lost 5 bases and 3 bases, there was a span of 14 bases. The CDR3 spells CASSPGQSFYEQYF. The CDR3 DNA reads TGTGCCAGCAGTCCCGGACAGAGCTTCTACGAGCAGTACTTC.

The chain couples TRBV11-2 to TRBJ1-5; D gene unclear. The CDR3 consists of 15 residues. Per the germline V gene, CDR1 is SGHAT and CDR2 is FQNNGV. The ends were cut back, 5 bases at V and 5 bases at J, with 16 bases in the middle. CDR3 sequence reads: CASSLFTGNDQPQHF. The CDR3 nucleotides read TGTGCCAGCAGCCTATTTACGGGGAATGATCAGCCCCAGCATTTT.

This sequence joins TRBV4-1 and TRBJ1-3, with no clear D. Per the germline V gene, CDR1 is MGHRA and CDR2 is YSYEKL. V was clipped by 0 bases and J by 1 base, with 13 bases between them. The CDR3 is 17 amino acids. The CDR3 loop reads CASSQDPYSNSGNTIYF. In DNA form, the CDR3 reads TGCGCCAGCAGCCAAGACCCATACAGTAATTCTGGAAACACCATATATTTT.

V usage is TRBV12-3 or TRBV12-4 and J usage is TRBJ2-1; D not certain. This CDR3 spans 13 amino acids. V dropped 6 bases and J dropped 3 bases, with 9 bases sitting between them. The CDR3 loop is CASRAALYNEQFF. The CDR3 coding sequence is TGTGCCAGCAGGGCAGCACTCTACAATGAGCAGTTCTTC.

In its sample, this clonotype was seen a few times. V is TRBV24-1 and J is TRBJ2-3; unclear D gene. Trimming cost V 8 bases and J 4 bases, with 15 bases left between them. CDR1 is KGHDR and CDR2 is SFDVKD in the germline V gene. The CDR3 sequence is 14 residues long. Here the CDR3 DNA reads TGTGCCACCACTGAAGGGAAAGTTCCAGATACGCAGTATTTT. Its translation is CATTEGKVPDTQYF.

This chain connects TRBV20-1 to TRBJ2-7; TRBD1 is a possible D gene (6 bases). The CDR3 is 11 residues long. Trimming shortened V by 5 bases and J by 6 bases, and 11 bases separated the two germline ends. CDR1 and CDR2 from the germline V gene are DFQATT and SNEGSKA (reference sequence). CDR3 bases: TGCAGTGCTGAGACAGGCGGCGAGCAGTACTTC. Translation: CSAETGGEQYF.

This clonotype was observed a handful of times. The CDR3 region is CASSDSGGDTGELFF. CDR3 DNA sequence: TGTGCCAGCAGTGATAGCGGGGGGGACACCGGGGAGCTGTTTTTT. V and J are TRBV9 and TRBJ2-2, with 11 nucleotides matching TRBD2. CDR3 length equals 15 residues. J lost 3 bases, V lost 5 bases, and 3 bases had no gene match. Looked up from germline, CDR1 is SGDLS and CDR2 is YYNGEE.

J is TRBJ2-7 and V is TRBV12-3 or TRBV12-4; TRBD1 matches 8 bases. The CDR3 is 12 residues long. J gave up 5 bases and V 5 bases, and 2 bases lay outside the gene matches. The CDR3 loop reads CASSPGGHEQYF. CDR3 nucleotides: TGTGCCAGCAGTCCAGGGGGCCACGAGCAGTACTTC.

This chain uses TRBV5-1 with TRBJ2-1, with a tentative D call TRBD2 (5 bases). CDR3 size: 13 residues. CDR1 and CDR2 from the germline V gene are SGHRS and YFSETQ. Trimming left V 0 bases short and J 9 bases short, with 10 bases between. The CDR3 loop is CASSLEVGSEQFF. The DNA for the CDR3 is TGCGCCAGCAGCTTGGAGGTAGGGAGTGAGCAGTTCTTC.

This clonotype was detected only a few times. The chain joins TRBV27 to TRBJ2-3; 10 bases map to TRBD1. The CDR3 is 14 residues long. Germline trimming cut 8 bases from V and 3 bases from J; bases unmatched to any gene: 5. The germline V gene encodes CDR1 MNHEY and CDR2 SMNVEV (reference sequence). CDR3 in amino acids: CASGWTGGTDTQYF. The CDR3 DNA is TGTGCCAGCGGTTGGACAGGGGGGACAGATACGCAGTATTTT.

This sequence joins TRBV29-1 and TRBJ2-1; D may match TRBD1 or TRBD2 (5 bases each). This CDR3 spans 14 amino acids. The ends were cut back, 4 bases at V and 4 bases at J, with 14 bases in the middle. CDR1 is SQVTM and CDR2 is ANQGSEA in the germline V gene. CDR3 bases: TGCAGCGTTGCCGGGGCAGGACCTTACAATGAGCAGTTCTTC. Translating it yields CSVAGAGPYNEQFF.

There are a few counts of this clonotype. The CDR3 sequence: CASSPDGHYEQYF. In DNA form, the CDR3 reads TGTGCCAGCAGTCCTGACGGACACTACGAGCAGTACTTC. This chain connects TRBV6-5 to TRBJ2-7; perhaps TRBD1 as D (5 bases). The CDR3 contains 13 residues. Trimming took off 5 bases at V and 3 bases at J, with 11 bases between the two ends. Germline assignment: CDR1 MNHEY and CDR2 SVGAGI.

The rearrangement uses TRBV6-2 or TRBV6-3 and TRBJ1-2; the match to TRBD1 covers 10 bases. From germline, CDR1 is MNHEY and CDR2 SVGEGT. This CDR3 comprises 18 residues. J lost 6 bases, V lost 4 bases, and 17 bases had no gene match. CDR3 in amino acids: CASSSTPGTGAQADGYTF. DNA of the CDR3: TGTGCCAGCAGTTCTACTCCCGGGACAGGGGCACAAGCTGATGGCTACACCTTC.

This clonotype was seen more than once but under ten times. The rearrangement uses TRBV7-9 and TRBJ2-3; 13 bases match TRBD2. Trimming at V came to 4 bases and at J to 0 bases, leaving 7 bases not matched to a gene. The CDR3 has 18 amino acids. Germline V gene sequence: CDR1 SEHNR, CDR2 FQNEAQ (reference sequence). The CDR3 loop is CASSSGTSGMASTDTQYF. The CDR3 DNA reads as TGTGCCAGCAGCTCCGGGACTAGCGGGATGGCCAGCACAGATACGCAGTATTTT.

This clonotype was detected a few times. The gene calls are TRBV7-9 and TRBJ1-2; D gene uncertain. V gave up 4 bases and J gave up 6 bases, with 21 bases separating them. The CDR3 is made up of 16 amino acids. CDR1 is SEHNR, CDR2 FQNEAQ, per germline (reference sequence). The CDR3 nucleotides read TGTGCCAGCAGCTCTTTTCCCACAATGTGGACCCATGGCTACACCTTC. It codes for CASSSFPTMWTHGYTF. Full variable domain (rest looked up from reference TRBV7-9 and TRBJ1-2): DTGVSQNPRHKITKRGQNVTFRCDPISEHNRLYWYRQTLGQGPEFLTYFQNEAQLEKSRLLSDRFSAERPKGSFSTLEIQRTEQGDSAMYLCASSSFPTMWTHGYTFGSGTRLTVV.

This clonotype has a count of ten or more. The rearrangement joins TRBV7-2 to TRBJ2-3; 9 nucleotides agree with TRBD1. Germline assignment: CDR1 SGHTA and CDR2 FQGNSA. CDR3 length equals 18 residues. V dropped 5 bases and J dropped 2; count of bases not matched to a gene: 14. CDR3 DNA: TGTGCCAGCAGCCCACAATTGGCGGGACAGGGACTCACAGATACGCAGTATTTT. Translation: CASSPQLAGQGLTDTQYF.

V gene TRBV7-4 combines with J gene TRBJ1-2, with 8 positions matching TRBD1. In germline, CDR1 is SGHVT, CDR2 SQSDAQ. J gave up 6 bases and V 4 bases, and 13 bases lay outside the gene matches. The CDR3 extends over 16 amino acids. The CDR3 DNA reads TGTGCCAGCAGCTGGGTTTGGACAGGGCGGAATGATGGCTACACCTTC. Protein product: CASSWVWTGRNDGYTF.

This clonotype has just one count. V usage is TRBV10-3 and J usage is TRBJ2-5, with D hard to call. The V and J ends lost 0 bases and 2 bases respectively, with 7 bases between them. The CDR3 totals 14 residues. The germline V gene has CDR1 ENHRY and CDR2 SYGVKD. Here the CDR3 DNA reads TGTGCCATCAGTGAGTCGCGGACGCAAGAGACCCAGTACTTC. This gives the protein CAISESRTQETQYF.

The rearrangement uses TRBV29-1 and TRBJ2-7; 7 nucleotides line up with TRBD1. V lost 6 bases and J lost 1; bases outside the gene matches: 6. Germline V gene sequence: CDR1 SQVTM, CDR2 ANQGSEA. The CDR3 totals 13 residues. Here the CDR3 reads CSVLGQVSYEQYF. CDR3 sequence (DNA): TGCAGCGTCCTTGGACAGGTTTCCTACGAGCAGTACTTC.

The table lists this clonotype with a few counts. This CDR3 reads CASSQGTTEAFF. The CDR3, as DNA: TGTGCCAGCAGCCAAGGGACCACTGAAGCTTTCTTT. The V call is TRBV4-2, the J call TRBJ1-1; D gene unclear. The CDR3 has 12 amino acids. Trimming left V 1 base short and J 4 bases short, with 4 bases between. CDR1 and CDR2 from the germline V gene are LGHNA and YNFKEQ.

This clonotype appeared many times. The chain combines TRBV20-1 with TRBJ1-1; D uncertain. CDR1 is DFQATT and CDR2 is SNEGSKA in the germline V gene (reference sequence). V dropped 1 base and J dropped 4 bases, with 22 bases sitting between them. The CDR3 consists of 17 residues. This CDR3 is CSARGSLRTAEGTEAFF. Written as DNA, the CDR3 is TGCAGTGCTAGAGGGTCCTTGCGGACCGCCGAAGGCACTGAAGCTTTCTTT.

The rearrangement joins TRBV20-1 to TRBJ1-5; 10 positions match TRBD1. The CDR3 consists of 16 residues. The J segment lost 4 bases and the V segment lost 3 bases, leaving 9 bases of the junction unmatched. From germline, CDR1 is DFQATT and CDR2 SNEGSKA (reference sequence). The CDR3 coding sequence is TGCAGTGCTAGGCGGGGACAGGGGCTGAAGAATCAGCCCCAGCATTTT. Amino acid sequence: CSARRGQGLKNQPQHF.

The rearrangement joins TRBV20-1 to TRBJ2-1; 9 bases agree with TRBD2. Trimming cost V 3 bases and J 0 bases; bases outside gene matches: 6. Germline V gene sequence: CDR1 DFQATT, CDR2 SNEGSKA (reference sequence). This CDR3 has 16 residues. The CDR3 DNA reads as TGCAGTGCTAGGGACTATAGCGGGAGCTCCTACAATGAGCAGTTCTTC. Translation: CSARDYSGSSYNEQFF.

This clonotype has a handful of counts. The chain has TRBV11-2 and TRBJ2-5; the D gene is possibly TRBD1 (5 bases). V was trimmed by 3 bases and J by 4 bases, leaving 9 bases between them. The germline V gene has CDR1 SGHAT and CDR2 FQNNGV. The CDR3 is 13 amino acids. In DNA form, the CDR3 reads TGTGCCAGCAGCTTCAGGGATGGAGAGACCCAGTACTTC. This sequence encodes CASSFRDGETQYF.

The chain combines TRBV4-3 with TRBJ2-1; 15 positions agree with TRBD2. The CDR3 runs 18 residues. V dropped 1 base and J dropped 7; count of bases not matched to a gene: 8. Germline assignment: CDR1 LGHNA and CDR2 YSLEER. CDR3: CASSQAGLAGGLENEQFF. As DNA, the CDR3 is TGCGCCAGCAGCCAAGCGGGACTAGCGGGAGGATTAGAAAATGAGCAGTTCTTC.